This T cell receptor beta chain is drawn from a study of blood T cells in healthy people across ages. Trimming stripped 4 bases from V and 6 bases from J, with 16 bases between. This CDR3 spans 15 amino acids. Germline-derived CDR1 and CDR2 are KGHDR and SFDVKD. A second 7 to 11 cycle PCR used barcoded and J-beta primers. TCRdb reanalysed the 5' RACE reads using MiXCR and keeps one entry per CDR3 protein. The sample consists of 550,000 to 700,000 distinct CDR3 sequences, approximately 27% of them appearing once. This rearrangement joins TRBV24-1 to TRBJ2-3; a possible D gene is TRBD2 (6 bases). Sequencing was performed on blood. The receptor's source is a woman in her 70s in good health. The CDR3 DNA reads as TGTGCCACCAGTGACTCCGCGGGGTTCGAGGATACGCAGTATTTT. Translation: CATSDSAGFEDTQYF.